The 18 T cell receptor beta chains in this list originate from one sample, sequenced in a study of blood T cell repertoires in COVID-19. Produced via immunoSEQ multiplex PCR; TCRdb's table is partial and in-frame only. The sample yields 90,000 to 130,000 clones, over 80% seen once. Sample: peripheral blood. These receptors originate from a woman aged 70-85 years with acute or convalescent COVID-19.

The chain couples TRBV5-4 to TRBJ1-2; possibly TRBD1 for D (6 bases). With 4 bases removed from V and 4 bases from J, the gap between germline ends came to 17 bases. This CDR3 is built from 15 residues. CDR1 SGHNT and CDR2 YYREEE come from the germline V gene (reference sequence). CDR3 residues: CASSSPGGAIYGYTF. CDR3 nucleotide sequence: TGTGCCAGCAGCAGCCCGGGGGGCGCAATCTATGGCTACACCTTC.

The rearrangement links TRBV7-9 to TRBJ1-3; weak D call: TRBD1 (5 bases). The length of the CDR3 is 15 residues. The germline V gene encodes CDR1 SEHNR and CDR2 FQNEAQ (reference sequence). Trimming cost V 2 bases and J 3 bases, with 11 bases left between them. CDR3 amino acids: CASSLRGQGGNTIYF. The CDR3 coding sequence is TGTGCCAGCAGCTTAAGAGGTCAGGGTGGAAACACCATATATTTT.

The chain combines TRBV4-3 with TRBJ2-1; 7 positions match TRBD2. The CDR3 runs 18 residues. V shed 0 bases, J shed 0 bases, and the junction held 8 bases outside the gene matches. Looked up from germline, CDR1 is LGHNA and CDR2 is YSLEER. CDR3 sequence reads: CASSQDGAGRSSYNEQFF. For the CDR3, the DNA is TGCGCCAGCAGCCAAGATGGAGCGGGGAGAAGCTCCTACAATGAGCAGTTCTTC.

This clone is a singleton in its sample. This sequence joins TRBV7-2 and TRBJ2-2; 7 bases fit TRBD1. Germline trimming cut 5 bases from V and 0 bases from J; bases unmatched to any gene: 6. The CDR3 loop spans 16 amino acids. CDR1 and CDR2 (germline): SGHTA, FQGNSA. CDR3 sequence (DNA): TGTGCCAGCAGCCCCTACAGGGGCGCGAACACCGGGGAGCTGTTTTTT. Protein: CASSPYRGANTGELFF. Combining the CDR3 with reference TRBV7-2 and TRBJ2-2 gives the whole variable domain GAGVSQSPSNKVTEKGKDVELRCDPISGHTALYWYRQSLGQGLEFLIYFQGNSAPDKSGLPSDRFSAERTGGSVSTLTIQRTQQEDSAVYLCASSPYRGANTGELFFGEGSRLTVL.

The chain employs TRBV5-1 and TRBJ1-1; weak D call: TRBD1 (6 bases). CDR1 SGHRS and CDR2 YFSETQ come from the germline V gene. CDR3 length: 13 amino acids. V was shortened by 2 bases and J by 4 bases, with 9 bases between the two germline ends. CDR3: CASSFLQGTEAFF. CDR3 bases: TGCGCCAGCAGCTTTCTACAGGGCACTGAAGCTTTCTTT.

The gene calls are TRBV28 and TRBJ2-7; D is possibly TRBD2 (6 bases). CDR3 length: 13 amino acids. Trimming took 8 bases from V and 2 from J, leaving 13 bases between them. In germline, CDR1 is MDHEN, CDR2 SYDVKM. The CDR3 region is CASLSGAPYEQYF. CDR3 nucleotide sequence: TGTGCCAGCCTGTCGGGAGCCCCCTACGAGCAGTACTTC.

The J gene is TRBJ1-2, the V gene TRBV7-2; no firm D call. Trimming stripped 5 bases from V and 8 bases from J, with 12 bases between. From germline, CDR1 is SGHTA and CDR2 FQGNSA. This CDR3 is built from 12 residues. CDR3: CASSPLEYGYTF. The DNA of the CDR3 is TGTGCCAGCAGCCCCCTGGAGTACGGCTACACCTTC.

This clone has at least ten counts. This rearrangement joins TRBV3-1 (or the pseudogene TRBV3-2) to TRBJ2-7; 7 nucleotides match TRBD2. The CDR3 loop spans 16 amino acids. The V gene's germline CDR1 is LGHDT and CDR2 YNNKEL (reference sequence). The V and J ends lost 0 bases and 7 bases, in that order; junction bases with no gene match: 12. This CDR3 is CASSQDFRGSYKEQYF. The DNA for the CDR3 is TGTGCCAGCAGCCAAGATTTTCGCGGGAGTTATAAGGAGCAGTACTTC.

The gene calls are TRBV6-2 or TRBV6-3 and TRBJ2-3; 9 bases agree with TRBD2. With 0 bases clipped from V and 0 bases from J, the junction kept 7 bases outside the gene matches. This CDR3 is built from 18 residues. Germline CDR1 and CDR2: MNHEY and SVGEGT. CDR3 protein: CASSYSRREGASTDTQYF. The CDR3 nucleotides read TGTGCCAGCAGTTACTCGCGGCGGGAGGGCGCTAGCACAGATACGCAGTATTTT.

This rearrangement joins TRBV4-1 to TRBJ2-3; TRBD2 matches 8 bases. V lost 10 bases, J lost 3 bases, and 15 bases stayed unmatched. The germline gives CDR1 MGHRA, CDR2 YSYEKL. The CDR3 sequence is 16 residues long. The CDR3 DNA is TGCGCCACCTCAAGGTTCGCGGGAGGAAGGACAGATACGCAGTATTTT. The encoded protein is CATSRFAGGRTDTQYF.

CDR3 protein: CASSEFGDYGYTF. The CDR3, as DNA: TGTGCCAGCAGTGAATTCGGGGACTATGGCTACACCTTC. This chain joins TRBV6-1 and TRBJ1-2; D gene ambiguous. Between the trimmed V and J ends, which lost 2 bases and 3 bases, there was a span of 7 bases. CDR3 size: 13 residues. CDR1 MNHNS and CDR2 SASEGT come from the germline V gene.

The chain combines TRBV4-3 with TRBJ1-5; no reliable D call. V lost 0 bases to trimming and J lost 2 bases, with 17 bases between them. Germline V gene data show CDR1 as LGHNA and CDR2 as YSLEER. This CDR3 has 18 amino acids. The chain's CDR3 is CASSQDHPIQSGNQPQHF. DNA for the CDR3: TGCGCCAGCAGCCAAGATCATCCCATCCAATCGGGCAATCAGCCCCAGCATTTT.

The chain links TRBV28 to TRBJ1-5, with D possibly matching TRBD1 (5 bases). The CDR3 runs to 14 residues. Trimming stripped 7 bases from V and 8 bases from J, with 18 bases between. Germline assignment: CDR1 MDHEN and CDR2 SYDVKM. CDR3 region: CASTLASGGKPQHF. Written as DNA, the CDR3 is TGTGCCAGCACCTTAGCTTCTGGGGGGAAGCCCCAGCATTTT.

V usage is TRBV30 and J usage is TRBJ1-5; D call uncertain. Trimming stripped 4 bases from V and 2 bases from J, with 9 bases between. The CDR3 length is 13 residues. Per germline, CDR1 GTSNPN and CDR2 SVGIG (reference sequence). The CDR3 bases are TGTGCCTGGACAGTAAATGGCAATCAGCCCCAGCATTTT. Protein: CAWTVNGNQPQHF.

This sequence joins TRBV2 and TRBJ2-2; TRBD2 matches 13 bases. In germline, CDR1 is SNHLY, CDR2 FYNNEI. Trimming took 2 bases from V and 4 from J; bases not matched to a gene: 7. CDR3 length: 18 amino acids. CDR3 sequence (DNA): TGTGCCAGCAGTGAACTGGGACTAGCGGGAAGTCGCACCGGGGAGCTGTTTTTT. It is translated as CASSELGLAGSRTGELFF.

This rearrangement joins TRBV1 to TRBJ2-7; TRBD1 is the table's D call, not checked against the DNA. TRBV1 has pseudogene status. The CDR3 has 16 residues. The DNA of the CDR3 is TGCACCAGCAGCCAAGAGGGGAGACAGGGGAGGAGGGAGCAGTACGTC. Encoded protein: CTSSQEGRQGRREQYV.

The CDR3 sequence is CASSSAGDKNGELFF. The CDR3 bases are TGCGCCAGCAGCAGCGCGGGGGACAAAAACGGGGAGCTGTTTTTT. The chain is built from TRBV5-1 and TRBJ2-2, with D perhaps matching TRBD2 (7 bases). This CDR3 is built from 15 residues. Deletions cut 4 bases from V and 7 bases from J, with 17 bases between. Looked up from germline, CDR1 is SGHRS and CDR2 is YFSETQ. Complete variable domain (other parts from reference TRBV5-1 and TRBJ2-2): KAGVTQTPRYLIKTRGQQVTLSCSPISGHRSVSWYQQTPGQGLQFLFEYFSETQRNKGNFPGRFSGRQFSNSRSEMNVSTLELGDSALYLCASSSAGDKNGELFFGEGSRLTVL.

This clone appeared a single time. This chain's CDR3 is CASSPGGTQYF. The CDR3 DNA reads as TGTGCCAGCAGCCCCGGGGGGACCCAGTACTTC. The J gene is TRBJ2-5, the V gene TRBV11-1, with TRBD2 as a possible D gene (6 bases). Trimming cost V 5 bases and J 7 bases, with 8 bases left between them. From germline, CDR1 is SGHAT and CDR2 FQDESV (reference sequence). This CDR3 contains 11 residues. Drawing the rest from reference TRBV11-1 and TRBJ2-5, the complete variable domain is EAEVAQSPRYKITEKSQAVAFWCDPISGHATLYWYRQILGQGPELLVQFQDESVVDDSQLPKDRFSAERLKGVDSTLKIQPAELGDSAMYLCASSPGGTQYFGPGTRLLVL.